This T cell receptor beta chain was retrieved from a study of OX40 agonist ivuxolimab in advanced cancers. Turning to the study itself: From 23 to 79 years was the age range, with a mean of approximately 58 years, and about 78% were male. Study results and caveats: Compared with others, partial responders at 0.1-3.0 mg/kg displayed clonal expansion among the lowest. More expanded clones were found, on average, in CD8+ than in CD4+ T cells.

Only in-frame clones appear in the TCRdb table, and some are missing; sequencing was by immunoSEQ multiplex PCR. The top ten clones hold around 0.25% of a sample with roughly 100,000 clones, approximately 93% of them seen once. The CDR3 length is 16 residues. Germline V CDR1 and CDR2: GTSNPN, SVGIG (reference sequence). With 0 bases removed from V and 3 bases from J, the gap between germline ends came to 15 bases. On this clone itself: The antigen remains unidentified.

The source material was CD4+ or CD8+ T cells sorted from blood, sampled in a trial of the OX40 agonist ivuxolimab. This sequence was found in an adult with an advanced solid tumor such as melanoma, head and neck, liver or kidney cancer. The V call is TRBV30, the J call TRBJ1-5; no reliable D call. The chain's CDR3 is CAWSVSGLGNNQPQHF. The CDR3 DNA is TGTGCCTGGAGTGTATCCGGCTTGGGTAACAATCAGCCCCAGCATTTT. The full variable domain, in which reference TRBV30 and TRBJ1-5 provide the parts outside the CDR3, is SQTIHQWPATLVQPVGSPLSLECTVEGTSNPNLYWYRQAAGRGLQLLFYSVGIGQISSEVPQNLSASRPQDRQFILSSKKLLLSDSGFYLCAWSVSGLGNNQPQHFGDGTRLSIL.